The 14 T cell receptor beta chains reported below all come from one sample, sequenced in a study of blood T cell repertoires in COVID-19. Repertoires were generated with immunoSEQ multiplex PCR, while TCRdb's copy carries only in-frame clones and drops some. The repertoire holds 140,000 or so clones, around 90% seen once, with roughly 5% in the top ten. Source material: peripheral blood. These receptors were obtained from a human donor in a cohort sampled during active COVID-19.

The chain uses TRBV3-1 (or the pseudogene TRBV3-2) and TRBJ1-3; unclear D gene. Germline V gene lookup returns CDR1 LGHDT and CDR2 YNNKEL (reference sequence). This CDR3 comprises 15 residues. V lost 7 bases and J 0 bases, leaving 13 bases between the germline ends. The CDR3 loop is CASTSTAGSGNTIYF. The CDR3 DNA reads TGTGCCAGCACCTCGACTGCGGGCTCTGGAAACACCATATATTTT.

J is TRBJ2-5 and V is TRBV5-1; maybe TRBD1 (6 bases). From germline, CDR1 is SGHRS and CDR2 YFSETQ. The CDR3 has 15 residues. The ends were cut back, 6 bases at V and 3 bases at J, with 18 bases in the middle. CDR3 sequence: CASTRRAEGEETQYF. The CDR3 DNA reads as TGCGCCAGCACCCGCCGCGCCGAGGGGGAAGAGACCCAGTACTTC.

CDR3 DNA: TGTGCCAGCAGCCACCTTTTCAGGGATGTTAAAAACATTCAGTACTTC. This gives the protein CASSHLFRDVKNIQYF. The genes are TRBV4-2 and TRBJ2-4, with D perhaps TRBD1 (5 bases). Germline CDR1 is LGHNA and CDR2 is YNFKEQ. The V end lost 3 bases, the J end lost 4 bases, and 16 bases lay between the germline ends. There are 16 residues in the CDR3.

The V and J genes are TRBV11-2 and TRBJ2-7, with D perhaps matching TRBD2 (6 bases). The CDR3 has 18 amino acids. Per germline, CDR1 SGHAT and CDR2 FQNNGV. V was pared by 8 bases and J by 0 bases, with 26 bases between. The CDR3 here is CASGTATFRDSGSYEQYF. The CDR3 DNA is TGTGCCAGCGGAACGGCAACTTTCCGGGACTCCGGCTCCTACGAGCAGTACTTC.

Concerning this clone: The sample carries other DNA sequences with the same CDR3. This sequence joins TRBV7-9 and TRBJ1-1; tentatively, D is TRBD1 (6 bases). Germline V lookup: CDR1 SEHNR, CDR2 FQNEAQ (reference sequence). The CDR3 runs 14 residues. V lost 5 bases, J lost 5 bases, and 15 bases lay in between. The CDR3 DNA is TGTGCCAGCAGCCCCCGGGGGGCATATACTGAAGCTTTCTTT. It codes for CASSPRGAYTEAFF.

The V call is TRBV11-3, the J call TRBJ2-2; TRBD2 matches at 12 bases. Trimming removed 5 bases from V and 4 bases from J; junction bases left unmatched: 11. The germline V gene encodes CDR1 SGHNT and CDR2 YENEEA. The CDR3 extends over 18 amino acids. The CDR3 DNA is TGTGCCAGCAGCCCCGGGACTAGCGGGTCGAAGGGCACCGGGGAGCTGTTTTTT. This codes for CASSPGTSGSKGTGELFF.

The CDR3 DNA reads TGTGCCAGCAGCTTTTCGGTGGTGGGGGGGCCAGGACCAGATACGCAGTATTTT. It yields the protein CASSFSVVGGPGPDTQYF. The rearrangement uses TRBV7-4 and TRBJ2-3; D is possibly TRBD2 (7 bases). CDR3 length: 18 amino acids. The V gene's germline CDR1 is SGHVT and CDR2 SQSDAQ. Trimming removed 3 bases from V and 4 bases from J, with 23 bases in between.

V usage is TRBV5-1 and J usage is TRBJ2-1; 16 bases align to TRBD2. The CDR3 totals 16 residues. The trim removed 3 bases at V and 12 bases at J, leaving 9 bases unmatched. Germline V gives CDR1 SGHRS, CDR2 YFSETQ. For the CDR3, the DNA is TGCGCCAGCAGCTCCAATCCGGGACTAGCGGGAGGGGGGCAGTTCTTC. Translating gives CASSSNPGLAGGGQFF. Looking up the rest from reference TRBV5-1 and TRBJ2-1 gives the full variable domain: KAGVTQTPRYLIKTRGQQVTLSCSPISGHRSVSWYQQTPGQGLQFLFEYFSETQRNKGNFPGRFSGRQFSNSRSEMNVSTLELGDSALYLCASSSNPGLAGGGQFFGPGTRLTVL.

The rearrangement uses TRBV28 and TRBJ1-5; D is uncertain. The CDR3 sequence is 16 residues long. CDR1 and CDR2 (germline): MDHEN, SYDVKM. V lost 5 bases, J lost 4 bases, and 18 bases lay in between. The CDR3: CASSTLRRAPNQPQHF. The CDR3 nucleotides are TGTGCCAGCAGTACACTACGGAGGGCCCCAAATCAGCCCCAGCATTTT. The entire variable domain, with the rest obtained from reference TRBV28 and TRBJ1-5, is as follows: DVKVTQSSRYLVKRTGEKVFLECVQDMDHENMFWYRQDPGLGLRLIYFSYDVKMKEKGDIPEGYSVSREKKERFSLILESASTNQTSMYLCASSTLRRAPNQPQHFGDGTRLSIL.

The chain combines TRBV28 with TRBJ1-5; tentatively, D is TRBD1 (6 bases). Germline values: CDR1 MDHEN, CDR2 SYDVKM. This CDR3 contains 17 residues. Deletions cut 5 bases from V and 0 bases from J, with 17 bases between. CDR3 in amino acids: CASSGGGTSYSNQPQHF. CDR3 bases: TGTGCCAGCAGTGGGGGGGGGACAAGCTATAGCAATCAGCCCCAGCATTTT. Full variable domain (rest looked up from reference TRBV28 and TRBJ1-5): DVKVTQSSRYLVKRTGEKVFLECVQDMDHENMFWYRQDPGLGLRLIYFSYDVKMKEKGDIPEGYSVSREKKERFSLILESASTNQTSMYLCASSGGGTSYSNQPQHFGDGTRLSIL.

The chain couples TRBV5-1 to TRBJ2-3; 10 nucleotides match TRBD2. The CDR3 length is 15 residues. Germline V gene lookup returns CDR1 SGHRS and CDR2 YFSETQ. Trimming removed 2 bases from V and 0 bases from J; junction bases left unmatched: 0. CDR3 sequence reads: CASSFSGGSTDTQYF. The CDR3, as DNA: TGCGCCAGCAGCTTTAGCGGGGGGAGCACAGATACGCAGTATTTT.

The chain links TRBV7-2 to TRBJ1-2, with D perhaps matching TRBD1 (6 bases). The germline V gene encodes CDR1 SGHTA and CDR2 FQGNSA. This CDR3 comprises 15 residues. V lost 5 bases and J lost 0, with 13 bases in between. Written as DNA, the CDR3 is TGTGCCAGCAGCCTCCAGGGGACTACTAACTATGGCTACACCTTC. Residues: CASSLQGTTNYGYTF.

This clone was counted between two and nine times. This chain uses TRBV29-1 with TRBJ1-2; D possibly corresponds to TRBD1 (6 bases). V dropped 0 bases and J dropped 6 bases, with 14 bases sitting between them. This CDR3 is built from 14 residues. CDR1 is SQVTM, CDR2 ANQGSEA, per germline. CDR3 in amino acids: CSVEDYGQGNGYTF. CDR3 nucleotide sequence: TGCAGCGTTGAAGATTACGGCCAGGGGAATGGCTACACCTTC.

The rearrangement joins TRBV27 to TRBJ2-5; D gene uncertain. V lost 3 bases to trimming and J lost 4 bases, with 9 bases between them. Germline lookup yields CDR1 MNHEY and CDR2 SMNVEV (reference sequence). This CDR3 spans 13 amino acids. The CDR3 nucleotides are TGTGCCAGCAGTTTCGGTGCATCAGAGACCCAGTACTTC. Its protein is CASSFGASETQYF.